This TCR beta chain comes out of a study of CD8 T cells in ankylosing spondylitis. This clonotype was seen more than once but under ten times. MiXCR, applied by TCRdb to the 5' RACE reads, yields one record per CDR3 protein. The table lists roughly 240,000 distinct CDR3 sequences, about 30% of them singletons. This CDR3 contains 16 residues. From germline, CDR1 is SGDLS and CDR2 YYNGEE. V shed 0 bases and J shed 5 bases, with 17 bases lying between them. This TCR was recovered from a male donor with ankylosing spondylitis or in good health (not recorded which). J is TRBJ2-5 and V is TRBV9; D remains ambiguous. The source material was blood, either unsorted or a sorted T cell fraction (not recorded which). The CDR3 is CASSVAGLSVPETQYF. As DNA, the CDR3 is TGTGCCAGCAGCGTAGCGGGCCTAAGTGTACCCGAGACCCAGTACTTC. The entire variable domain, with the rest obtained from reference TRBV9 and TRBJ2-5, is as follows: DSGVTQTPKHLITATGQRVTLRCSPRSGDLSVYWYQQSLDQGLQFLIQYYNGEERAKGNILERFSAQQFPDLHSELNLSSLELGDSALYFCASSVAGLSVPETQYFGPGTRLLVL.